The source of this T cell receptor (beta chain) is a study of T cell responses to AZD1222 COVID-19 vaccine. In this sample, this clone turned up once. One junction end disagrees with the germline gene, perhaps due to a read error. Germline lookup yields CDR1 MNHNS and CDR2 SASEGT. CDR3 length equals 12 residues. This table comes from immunoSEQ multiplex PCR, and its TCRdb copy is limited to in-frame clones, with some not included. Of 110,000 or so clones listed, roughly nine tenths were seen once; the top ten hold about 5.2%. The material sequenced was peripheral blood, taken on day 0 of AZD1222 vaccination. V is TRBV6-1 and J is TRBJ1-1, with no clear D. This TCR came from an adult in good health. In DNA, the CDR3 is TGTGCCAGCAGCGAAGTAGGCACTGAAGCTTTCTTT. It specifies CASSEVGTEAFF.